Listed below are T cell receptor beta chains from one sample, sequenced in a study of cytomegalovirus exposure and HLA in healthy donors. Clones were read by immunoSEQ multiplex PCR, and TCRdb kept only the in-frame ones, dropping some. The data show 140,000 to 150,000 clones, around three quarters seen once. Sequences were obtained from PBMCs. The source is a man between 40 and 49 years old in good health and CMV-seropositive. Both conserved end residues are part of each CDR3. Each record gives: CDR3 DNA, CDR3 protein, V gene, D gene, clone size, J gene. The D gene is left open where the match is weak. Rows give clone size only sometimes, using once, few, many, or a class for an expanded clone.

CDR3 DNA: TGTGCCAGCAGCGTAGACGGGAGAGCTGGAAACACCATATATTTT
CDR3 protein: CASSVDGRAGNTIYF
V gene: TRBV9
D gene: .
clone size: .
J gene: TRBJ1-3

CDR3 DNA: TGTGCCAGCAGTGCAACACTAGCGGGAGGGCGATACGAGCAGTACTTC
CDR3 protein: CASSATLAGGRYEQYF
V gene: TRBV28
D gene: TRBD2
clone size: .
J gene: TRBJ2-7

CDR3 DNA: TGTGCCAGCAGTTACTCCGGCAACGGGAGGGTTCAGCCCCAGCATTTT
CDR3 protein: CASSYSGNGRVQPQHF
V gene: TRBV6-6
D gene: .
clone size: .
J gene: TRBJ1-5

CDR3 DNA: TGTGCCTGGAGTTGGTGGACAGCCGCTGCTGGGGCCAACGTCCTGACTTTC
CDR3 protein: CAWSWWTAAAGANVLTF
V gene: TRBV30
D gene: .
clone size: .
J gene: TRBJ2-6

CDR3 DNA: TGTGCCAGCAGCTTGTCTCGCAGGGAGAACACTGAAGCTTTCTTT
CDR3 protein: CASSLSRRENTEAFF
V gene: TRBV7-9
D gene: .
clone size: .
J gene: TRBJ1-1

CDR3 DNA: TGTGCCAGCAAGATTGGTCTATTATACAATGAGCAGTTCTTC
CDR3 protein: CASKIGLLYNEQFF
V gene: TRBV7-9
D gene: .
clone size: .
J gene: TRBJ2-1

CDR3 DNA: TGTGCCAGCAGCGTAGAGAGGGGTGGCGGGGGCACAGATACGCAGTATTTT
CDR3 protein: CASSVERGGGGTDTQYF
V gene: TRBV9
D gene: .
clone size: many
J gene: TRBJ2-3

CDR3 DNA: TGTGCCAGCCAGTTTGGGAACACTGAAGCTTTCTTT
CDR3 protein: CASQFGNTEAFF
V gene: TRBV14
D gene: .
clone size: once
J gene: TRBJ1-1

CDR3 DNA: TGTGCCTACCGGGACAGGGCGTACGAGCAGTACTTC
CDR3 protein: CAYRDRAYEQYF
V gene: TRBV30
D gene: TRBD1
clone size: .
J gene: TRBJ2-7

CDR3 DNA: TGTGCCAGCAGGACCCTCAGGGGGCGCCGGGAGACCCAGTACTTC
CDR3 protein: CASRTLRGRRETQYF
V gene: TRBV7-2
D gene: TRBD1
clone size: few
J gene: TRBJ2-5

CDR3 DNA: TGCGCCAGCAGTGAGCAGGCCGCCACCGGGGAGCTGTTTTTT
CDR3 protein: CASSEQAATGELFF
V gene: TRBV10-1
D gene: .
clone size: .
J gene: TRBJ2-2

CDR3 DNA: TGTGCCAGTGGTAATACAGGGCTCTCTGGAAACACCATATATTTT
CDR3 protein: CASGNTGLSGNTIYF
V gene: TRBV6-5
D gene: .
clone size: .
J gene: TRBJ1-3

CDR3 DNA: TGTGCCAGCAGCATCAACCTTGGTGTGGGACTAGGAGAGACCCAGTACTTC
CDR3 protein: CASSINLGVGLGETQYF
V gene: TRBV5-4
D gene: TRBD2
clone size: .
J gene: TRBJ2-5

CDR3 DNA: TGTGCCAGCAGGTGGAGTGCTGAAGCTTTCTTT
CDR3 protein: CASRWSAEAFF
V gene: TRBV28
D gene: .
clone size: .
J gene: TRBJ1-1

CDR3 DNA: TGTGTCACAGCAAGGGACTATTCGAACACCGGGGAGCTGTTTTTT
CDR3 protein: CVTARDYSNTGELFF
V gene: TRBV6-5
D gene: TRBD2
clone size: once
J gene: TRBJ2-2